These 5 T cell receptor beta chains came from one sample sequenced in a study of control samples from healthy donors and cancer patients. TCRdb's copy holds only in-frame clones and misses some; the assay was immunoSEQ multiplex PCR. The sample includes some 120,000 clones, 80% to 95% seen only once; the top ten take roughly 0.54%. The sequenced material came from PBMCs. The receptor source for this set is an older man with head and neck cancer.

The count of this clone is one. Compared with germline, one end of the junction differs, possibly owing to a read error. The chain combines TRBV4-1 with TRBJ2-5, with TRBD2 matching over 8 bases. CDR1 and CDR2 (germline): MGHRA, YSYEKL. The length of the CDR3 is 16 residues. CDR3 protein: CASSQDLGAGGEAQYF. DNA of the CDR3: TGCGCCAGCAGCCAAGATCTGGGCGCGGGAGGAGAGGCCCAGTACTTC.

This clone was detected once. The V gene is TRBV6-2 or TRBV6-3, the J gene TRBJ2-7, with D tentatively TRBD2 (7 bases). The germline V gene has CDR1 MNHEY and CDR2 SVGEGT. V gave up 0 bases and J gave up 3 bases, with 9 bases separating them. The CDR3 contains 14 residues. The CDR3 here is CASSYSGGLYEQYF. The CDR3 DNA is TGTGCCAGCAGTTACTCCGGGGGGCTCTACGAGCAGTACTTC.

This chain joins TRBV10-3 and TRBJ2-7; D is unresolved. Germline CDR1 reads ENHRY; CDR2 reads SYGVKD. V lost 5 bases and J lost 5, with 16 bases in between. This CDR3 is built from 14 residues. The CDR3: CAISWADNEHEQYF. The CDR3 coding sequence is TGTGCCATCAGTTGGGCGGATAATGAGCACGAGCAGTACTTC.

V and J are TRBV30 and TRBJ2-7, with TRBD1 matching over 11 bases. CDR1 is GTSNPN and CDR2 is SVGIG in the germline V gene (reference sequence). CDR3 size: 16 residues. The V segment lost 2 bases and the J segment 3 bases; nucleotides outside the gene matches: 9. The CDR3 nucleotides read TGTGCCTGGAGTCGGGGGACAGGGGGGAACCTCTACGAGCAGTACTTC. Protein product: CAWSRGTGGNLYEQYF. Based on the CDR3 plus reference TRBV30 and TRBJ2-7, the full variable domain is SQTIHQWPATLVQPVGSPLSLECTVEGTSNPNLYWYRQAAGRGLQLLFYSVGIGQISSEVPQNLSASRPQDRQFILSSKKLLLSDSGFYLCAWSRGTGGNLYEQYFGPGTRLTVT.

The DNA of the CDR3 is TGTGCCAGCAGCGGGATGAACAATGAGCAGTTCTTC. This translates into CASSGMNNEQFF. The chain combines TRBV7-9 with TRBJ2-1; D uncertain. V lost 5 bases and J lost 5, with 7 bases in between. There are 12 residues in the CDR3. In germline, CDR1 is SEHNR, CDR2 FQNEAQ (reference sequence). Together with reference TRBV7-9 and TRBJ2-1, the CDR3 gives the full variable domain: DTGVSQNPRHKITKRGQNVTFRCDPISEHNRLYWYRQTLGQGPEFLTYFQNEAQLEKSRLLSDRFSAERPKGSFSTLEIQRTEQGDSAMYLCASSGMNNEQFFGPGTRLTVL.